The clone carrying this T cell receptor beta chain is identified as medium-sized (0.01 to 0.1%) from frequency. Its cognate antigen is unknown. This sample is part of a study of CXCR3-negative and CXCR3-positive naive CD8 T cells. Study-level points and caveats: Naive CXCR3-negative cells resembled naive CXCR3-positive cells in TRBV-TRBJ usage; memory cells differed. The TRB CDR3s that CXCR3-positive naive cells carried were more hydrophobic than those of CXCR3-negative naive cells.

Germline values: CDR1 MNHEY, CDR2 SVGAGI. The length of the CDR3 is 15 residues. The TRB cDNA libraries were prepared by 5' RACE with UMI labels. TCRdb re-called the 5' RACE reads and catalogs CDR3 proteins one per entry, DNA excluded. This repertoire includes about 6,700 distinct CDR3 sequences. Using triplicate sorts, approximately 300,000 cells were collected each time from every CD8+ T cell subset. Sequencing used naive CXCR3+ CD8+ T cells from blood. Sample subset: CD45RO-CCR7+CD27+CD95- naive CD8+ T cells expressing CXCR3 (TNR3+). The V call is TRBV6-5, the J call TRBJ2-1; TCRdb returns TRBD2, unconfirmable since there is no DNA. The sequence was collected from a human donor in good health. Some clones in this sample may be carry-over from other donors' samples. CDR3 loop: CASSYLAGGTDEQFF.